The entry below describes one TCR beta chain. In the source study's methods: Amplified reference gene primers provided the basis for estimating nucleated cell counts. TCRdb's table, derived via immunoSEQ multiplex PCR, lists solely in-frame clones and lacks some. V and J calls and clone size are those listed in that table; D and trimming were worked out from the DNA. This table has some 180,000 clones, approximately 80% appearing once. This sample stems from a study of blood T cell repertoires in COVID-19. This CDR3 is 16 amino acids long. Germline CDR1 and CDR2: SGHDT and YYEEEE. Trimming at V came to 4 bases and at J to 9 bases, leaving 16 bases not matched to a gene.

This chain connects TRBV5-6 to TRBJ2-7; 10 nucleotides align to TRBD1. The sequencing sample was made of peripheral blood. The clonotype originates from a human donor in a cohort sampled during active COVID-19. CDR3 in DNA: TGTGCCAGCAGCCCCCGATCCGGGACAGGGGCCCGGGGGCAGTACTTC. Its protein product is CASSPRSGTGARGQYF. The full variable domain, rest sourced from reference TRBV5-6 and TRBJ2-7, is DAGVTQSPTHLIKTRGQQVTLRCSPKSGHDTVSWYQQALGQGPQFIFQYYEEEERQRGNFPDRFSGHQFPNYSSELNVNALLLGDSALYLCASSPRSGTGARGQYFGPGTRLTVT.